This TCR beta chain was sequenced for a study of T-cell reconstitution after alpha-beta-depleted transplantation in children. Overall study findings and caveats: Approximately two months post-transplant, alpha-beta T cells reportedly originated from several hundred expanded graft clones. Elevated TCRbeta diversity at day 60 was traced, in some patients, to surviving recipient T cells and thymic progenitors. Among T cells one year after transplant, newly produced cells accounted for most counts and diversity.

V lost 6 bases and J lost 4; bases outside the gene matches: 2. The CDR3 loop spans 13 amino acids. Germline lookup yields CDR1 MNHEY and CDR2 SVGEGT. To note about this clonotype: What it binds is not known.

TCRbeta library preparation incorporated unique molecular identifiers. TCRdb re-called the PCR reads through MiXCR, storing one row per CDR3 protein. The table records around 240,000 distinct CDR3 sequences, 8.2% of them present only once. The receptor's source is a male patient between 10 and 17 years old who had a stem cell transplant for acute lymphoblastic leukemia, so the T cells may come from the graft donor. The chain joins TRBV6-2 or TRBV6-3 to TRBJ2-7, with 11 bases aligning to TRBD2. The sequencing here drew on PBMCs, mostly from graft donor cells, taken 180 days after TCRalphabeta/CD19-depleted stem cell transplant. DNA of the CDR3: TGTGCCAGCAGACGGACTAGCGGGTACGAGCAGTACTTC. This translates into CASRRTSGYEQYF.